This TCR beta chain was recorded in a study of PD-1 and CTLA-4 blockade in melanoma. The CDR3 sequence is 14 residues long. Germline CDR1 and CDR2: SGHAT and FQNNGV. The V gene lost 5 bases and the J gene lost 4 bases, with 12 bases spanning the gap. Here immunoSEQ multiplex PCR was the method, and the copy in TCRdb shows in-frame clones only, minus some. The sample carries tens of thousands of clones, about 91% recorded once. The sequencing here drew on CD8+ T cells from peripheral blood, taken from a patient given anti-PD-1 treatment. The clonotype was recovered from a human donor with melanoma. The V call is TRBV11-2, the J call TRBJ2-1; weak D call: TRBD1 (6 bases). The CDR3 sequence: CASSRTATYNEQFF. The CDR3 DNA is TGTGCCAGCAGCCGGACAGCCACTTACAATGAGCAGTTCTTC. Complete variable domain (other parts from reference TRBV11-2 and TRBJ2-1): EAGVAQSPRYKIIEKRQSVAFWCNPISGHATLYWYQQILGQGPKLLIQFQNNGVVDDSQLPKDRFSAERLKGVDSTLKIQPAKLEDSAVYLCASSRTATYNEQFFGPGTRLTVL.